These 15 T cell receptor beta chains were sequenced from one sample in a study of Graves' ophthalmopathy and Graves' hyperthyroidism. For repertoire sequencing, the TCR beta CDR3 regions were amplified from RNA transcripts. Following a first-round RT-PCR that used HTBI primers, a second-round multiplex PCR was carried out. TCRdb reprocessed the multiplex PCR reads with MiXCR, giving one entry per CDR3 protein. The table shows about 620,000 distinct CDR3 sequences, with about 20% occurring only once. Sequenced material: peripheral blood. The receptors shown here come from a young woman with stable Graves' hyperthyroidism. Some clones in this sample may be carry-over from other donors' samples.

This clonotype was recorded many times. This sequence joins TRBV20-1 and TRBJ1-1; 7 bases match TRBD1. CDR3 size: 12 residues. Unmatched junction bases numbered 4, after V lost 3 bases and J lost 6 bases. Germline-derived CDR1 and CDR2 are DFQATT and SNEGSKA (reference sequence). This chain's CDR3 is CSASPRGSEAFF. The CDR3 DNA sequence: TGCAGTGCTAGCCCCAGGGGGTCTGAAGCTTTCTTT.

The rearrangement links TRBV28 to TRBJ2-7; no definite D call. This CDR3 region has 14 residues. The germline V and J ends were trimmed by 4 bases and 1 base, with 11 bases remaining between them. The germline CDR1 and CDR2 sequences are MDHEN and SYDVKM. The CDR3 DNA sequence: TGTGCCAGCAGTTCACATGGACGGTCCTACGAGCAGTACTTC. It codes for CASSSHGRSYEQYF.

This clonotype was recorded many times. In DNA, the CDR3 is TGTGCCAGCAGTTACTCGTCAATCCCAGTGAACACCGGGGAGCTGTTTTTT. It encodes CASSYSSIPVNTGELFF. The genes are TRBV6-5 and TRBJ2-2; D ambiguous. CDR1 MNHEY and CDR2 SVGAGI come from the germline V gene. The V end lost 0 bases, the J end lost 1 base, and 12 bases lay between the germline ends. The CDR3 spans 17 residues.

This clonotype was counted many times. The V call is TRBV28, the J call TRBJ1-6, with a weak D call TRBD1 (5 bases). The V and J ends lost 7 bases and 7 bases respectively, with 23 bases between them. CDR1 MDHEN and CDR2 SYDVKM come from the germline V gene. This CDR3 comprises 17 residues. The CDR3 is CASIPGAGDLLNSPLHF. The CDR3 nucleotides are TGTGCCAGCATCCCAGGTGCCGGGGACCTATTAAATTCACCCCTCCACTTT.

The chain has TRBV5-1 and TRBJ1-2, with no clear D. Germline loops: CDR1 SGHRS, CDR2 YFSETQ. The CDR3 sequence is 14 residues long. V was trimmed by 0 bases and J by 8 bases, leaving 14 bases between them. CDR3 amino acids: CASSLEYAARGYTF. The CDR3 nucleotides read TGCGCCAGCAGCTTGGAGTATGCAGCTCGGGGCTACACCTTC.

There are a few counts of this clonotype. This sequence joins TRBV2 and TRBJ2-7; 7 bases map to TRBD1. CDR3 length: 18 residues. The trim removed 7 bases at V and 3 bases at J, leaving 21 bases unmatched. Germline V gene data show CDR1 as SNHLY and CDR2 as FYNNEI. This CDR3 reads CASTFRQGRSRSGYEQYF. Here the CDR3 DNA reads TGTGCCAGCACATTCCGACAGGGAAGGTCTCGGTCGGGCTACGAGCAGTACTTC.

This clonotype was seen at least ten times. The V and J genes are TRBV12-3 or TRBV12-4 and TRBJ1-5; possible D gene TRBD1, 5 bases. Between the trimmed V and J ends, which lost 5 bases and 1 base, there was a span of 9 bases. The CDR3 length is 14 residues. The CDR3 nucleotides read TGTGCCAGCAGTGTCGGGGCGAGCAATCAGCCCCAGCATTTT. Translating it yields CASSVGASNQPQHF.

This clonotype came up many times. The chain links TRBV6-5 to TRBJ1-3; D uncertain. The CDR3 contains 14 residues. The germline V gene encodes CDR1 MNHEY and CDR2 SVGAGI. V lost 7 bases and J lost 0, with 10 bases in between. The CDR3 region has the DNA TGTGCCAGCACTCCCGCGTTCTCTGGAAACACCATATATTTT. It codes for CASTPAFSGNTIYF.

This clonotype was seen a few times. V and J are TRBV4-1 and TRBJ2-2, with a tentative D call TRBD1 (6 bases). There are 12 residues in the CDR3. Looked up from germline, CDR1 is MGHRA and CDR2 is YSYEKL. V shed 7 bases and J shed 6 bases, with 9 bases lying between them. CDR3 DNA sequence: TGCGCCAGCACAGGGGTTGCCGGGGAGCTGTTTTTT. This codes for CASTGVAGELFF.

There are many counts of this clonotype. This chain connects TRBV6-5 to TRBJ1-1, with 10 bases fitting TRBD1. The CDR3 covers 15 residues. V dropped 0 bases and J dropped 11; count of bases not matched to a gene: 9. Germline V CDR1 and CDR2: MNHEY, SVGAGI. DNA for the CDR3: TGTGCCAGCAGTTACTCGATTCAGGACAGGGGGAGGGCTTTCTTT. As protein: CASSYSIQDRGRAFF.

This clonotype was counted at least ten times. This sequence joins TRBV20-1 and TRBJ2-6; D ambiguous. CDR3 length equals 14 residues. Germline loops: CDR1 DFQATT, CDR2 SNEGSKA (reference sequence). V shed 3 bases and J shed 2 bases, with 8 bases lying between them. The CDR3 DNA reads TGCAGTGCTAGCTCTATTACTGGGGCCAACGTCCTGACTTTC. Translated, it gives CSASSITGANVLTF.

In this sample, this clonotype turned up a few times. The genes are TRBV11-2 and TRBJ1-6, with TRBD1 identical over 11 bases. With V trimmed by 3 bases and J by 9 bases, 7 bases remained unmatched. Germline assignment: CDR1 SGHAT and CDR2 FQNNGV. This CDR3 comprises 16 residues. The CDR3 loop reads CASSLGPGQGGSPLHF. DNA of the CDR3: TGTGCCAGCAGCTTGGGGCCGGGACAGGGGGGTTCACCCCTCCACTTT.

Ten or more counts support this clonotype. CDR3 nucleotide sequence: TGTGCCAGCAGGCGAACAGGGGAAGAGACCCAGTACTTC. Translated, it gives CASRRTGEETQYF. The V call is TRBV11-2, the J call TRBJ2-5; TRBD1 aligns across 7 bases. V was clipped by 6 bases and J by 3 bases; unmatched bases: 4. The CDR3 is 13 amino acids. From germline, CDR1 is SGHAT and CDR2 FQNNGV.

A note on this clonotype: An end of the junction differs from the germline gene, which may be a read error. The V gene is TRBV20-1, the J gene TRBJ2-7; maybe TRBD2 (6 bases). Germline-derived CDR1 and CDR2 are DFQATT and SNEGSKA (reference sequence). This CDR3 has 13 residues. CDR3 in DNA: TGCAGTGCTATAGGACTGGAGGACTACGATCAGTACTTC. Its translation is CSAIGLEDYDQYF.

V and J are TRBV24-1 and TRBJ1-2, with 7 positions matching TRBD1. Trimming cost V 9 bases and J 1 base; bases outside gene matches: 16. This CDR3 spans 17 amino acids. Germline CDR1 is KGHDR and CDR2 is SFDVKD. This CDR3 reads CATPWVRTGYFNYGYTF. In nucleotides, the CDR3 is TGTGCCACCCCTTGGGTACGGACAGGATATTTTAACTATGGCTACACCTTC.